This TCR beta chain was sequenced in a study of graft-versus-host responses after intestinal transplantation. The study, taken as a whole, reports: Ileal or blood samples showed some GvH clones first, and such clones were also found in recipient marrow.

The table came from immunoSEQ multiplex PCR; TCRdb's copy has only in-frame clones and leaves some out. The table has about 89,000 clones, 85% to 95% seen once; the top ten hold roughly 2%. In regard to this clone: The antigen is undetermined.

This receptor was taken from a human donor who received an intestinal transplant. This specimen was unstimulated CD8+ T cells sorted from spleen or lymph node cells, taken before intestinal transplant.

The chain's CDR3 is CASSEVGHYYGYTF. The CDR3 coding sequence is TGTGCCAGCAGTGAAGTAGGACACTACTATGGCTACACCTTC. This chain joins TRBV6-1 and TRBJ1-2; TRBD1 might be the D (5 bases). With 1 base removed from V and 3 bases from J, the gap between germline ends came to 9 bases. CDR3 size: 14 residues. The V gene's germline CDR1 is MNHNS and CDR2 SASEGT.